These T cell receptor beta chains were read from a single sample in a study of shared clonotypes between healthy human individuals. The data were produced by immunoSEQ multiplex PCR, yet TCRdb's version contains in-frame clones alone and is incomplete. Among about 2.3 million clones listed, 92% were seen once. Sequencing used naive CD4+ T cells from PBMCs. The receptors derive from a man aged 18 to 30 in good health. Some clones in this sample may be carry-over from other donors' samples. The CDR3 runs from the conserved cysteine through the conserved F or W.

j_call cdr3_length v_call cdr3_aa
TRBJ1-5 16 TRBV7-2 CASSRGAGGSNQPQHF
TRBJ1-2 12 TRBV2 CASSDRNYGYTF
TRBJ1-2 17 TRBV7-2 CASSLLGGQGGHYGYTF
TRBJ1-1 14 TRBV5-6 CASSLRGRNTEAFF
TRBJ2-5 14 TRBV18 CASSIRDNQETQYF
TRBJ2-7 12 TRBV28 CASREQGALQYF
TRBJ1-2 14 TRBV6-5 CASMAHAGDNGYTF
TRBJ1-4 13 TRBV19 CASSIDLPEKLFF
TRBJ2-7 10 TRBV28 CASSYYEQYF
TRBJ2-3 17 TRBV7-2 CASSLVGGSGRADTQYF
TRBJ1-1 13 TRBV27 CASRTLQGTEAFF
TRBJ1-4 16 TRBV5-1 CASSLGGTPTNEKLFF
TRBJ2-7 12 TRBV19 CASSARGGEQYF
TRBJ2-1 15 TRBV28 CASSFRDRVYNEQFF
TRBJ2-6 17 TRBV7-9 CASSLGLLRTGANVLTF
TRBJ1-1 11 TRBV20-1 CSAILGREAFF
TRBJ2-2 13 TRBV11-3 CASSINPGQGLFF
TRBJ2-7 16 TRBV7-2 CASSLASAGGSYEQYF
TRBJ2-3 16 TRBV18 CASSPLRPASTDTQYF
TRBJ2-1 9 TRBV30 CAWSNEQFF
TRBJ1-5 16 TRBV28 CASSQVHRDRNQPQHF
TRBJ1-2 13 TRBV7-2 CASRTLRGDGYTF
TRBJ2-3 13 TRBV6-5 CASSYSRGDTQYF
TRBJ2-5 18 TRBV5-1 CASSFAGLAGRGKETQYF
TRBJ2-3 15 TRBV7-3 CASSLDRTSTDTQYF
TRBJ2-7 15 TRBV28 CASSAGGASQYEQYF
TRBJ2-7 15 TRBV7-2 CASSLISALTYEQYF
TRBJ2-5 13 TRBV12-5 CASGLVGTETQYF
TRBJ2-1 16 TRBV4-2 CASSQATGTRGYEQFF
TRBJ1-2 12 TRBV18 CASSPRGHGYTF
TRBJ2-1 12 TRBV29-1 CSGWRGRNEQFF
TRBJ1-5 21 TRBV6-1 CASSEASGTVTLYYSNQPQHF
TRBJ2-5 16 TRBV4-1 CASSQDWGRSQETQYF
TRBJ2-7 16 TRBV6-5 CASSSRGGSLPYEQYF
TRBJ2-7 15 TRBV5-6 CASSPGGRRSYEQYF
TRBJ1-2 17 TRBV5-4 CASSPYRGQDYNYGYTF
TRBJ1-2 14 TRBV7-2 CASSFTESSYGYTF